The sequence of this T cell receptor beta chain was determined in a study of T cells after yellow fever vaccination. Study-level points and caveats: The secondary response showed a weaker magnitude and a faster peak, day 5 versus 15.

For TCR, cDNA came from 5'RACE template switching, which added a universal primer site and UMIs. MiXCR, run by TCRdb on the 5' RACE reads, gives a single entry per CDR3 protein. The repertoire includes 500,000 to 650,000 distinct CDR3 sequences, around 17% of them detected once, and 17% sits in the top ten. The J segment lost 5 bases and the V segment lost 5 bases, leaving 16 bases of the junction unmatched. In germline, CDR1 is SEHNR, CDR2 FQNEAQ (reference sequence). The CDR3 contains 17 residues. This clonotype was detected a few times. The target antigen is unknown. The chain joins TRBV7-9 to TRBJ2-7, with 9 bases that match TRBD1. This sample comprised PBMCs, obtained less than 6 days after the first yellow fever vaccination. This TCR was sampled from a man between 18 and 35 years old who received the YFV17D yellow fever vaccine. In DNA, the CDR3 is TGTGCCAGCAGCCCTCAAATCTACACAGGGGGCACAGACGAGCAGTACTTC. Translation: CASSPQIYTGGTDEQYF. Combining the CDR3 with reference TRBV7-9 and TRBJ2-7 gives the whole variable domain DTGVSQNPRHKITKRGQNVTFRCDPISEHNRLYWYRQTLGQGPEFLTYFQNEAQLEKSRLLSDRFSAERPKGSFSTLEIQRTEQGDSAMYLCASSPQIYTGGTDEQYFGPGTRLTVT.